The 14 T cell receptor beta chains presented below share a single source sample, sequenced in a study of radiotherapy plus CTLA-4 blockade in lung cancer. Data came from immunoSEQ multiplex PCR; TCRdb stores just in-frame clones and leaves some out. There are about 95,000 clones in the sample; roughly 80% occur only once, and around 3.7% lies in the top ten. The source material was peripheral blood, sampled from a patient treated with radiotherapy plus ipilimumab. The receptor source for this set is a human donor with non-small cell lung cancer who had a partial response to radiotherapy plus ipilimumab.

This chain uses TRBV12-5 with TRBJ2-1, with D possibly being TRBD2 (5 bases). Trimming shortened V by 5 bases and J by 7 bases, and 12 bases separated the two germline ends. Germline CDR1 reads LGHNT; CDR2 reads FRNRAP. The CDR3 spans 13 residues. Here the CDR3 reads CASGNDLANEQFF. DNA of the CDR3: TGTGCTAGTGGTAACGACCTAGCTAATGAGCAGTTCTTC.

A few counts support this clone. The sample carries other DNA sequences with the same CDR3. This chain connects TRBV6-5 to TRBJ1-1; D perhaps matches TRBD1 (6 bases). Germline CDR1 reads MNHEY; CDR2 reads SVGAGI. This CDR3 has 12 residues. Trimming cost V 9 bases and J 1 base, with 9 bases left between them. CDR3 sequence reads: CASRGGNTEAFF. DNA of the CDR3: TGTGCCAGTAGGGGGGGGAACACTGAAGCTTTCTTT.

A single count supports this clone. The chain employs TRBV6-1 and TRBJ2-3; perhaps TRBD2 as D (5 bases). There are 14 residues in the CDR3. Deletions cut 3 bases from V and 4 bases from J, with 11 bases between. Per germline, CDR1 MNHNS and CDR2 SASEGT. This CDR3 is CASSELRVPDTQYF. CDR3 DNA: TGTGCCAGCAGTGAGTTGAGGGTCCCAGATACGCAGTATTTT.

V is TRBV5-4 and J is TRBJ2-3, with a possible D match to TRBD1 (6 bases). V was shortened by 4 bases and J by 5 bases, with 14 bases between the two germline ends. CDR1 is SGHNT, CDR2 YYREEE, per germline (reference sequence). The CDR3 is 14 residues long. In DNA, the CDR3 is TGTGCCAGCAGCCTTCGGACAGTGGGAGATACGCAGTATTTT. Translation: CASSLRTVGDTQYF.

The sample holds a few counts of this clone. The chain combines TRBV6-6 with TRBJ1-1; 8 nucleotides agree with TRBD1. Unmatched junction bases numbered 12, after V lost 5 bases and J lost 4 bases. Germline V lookup: CDR1 MNHNY, CDR2 SVGAGI (reference sequence). CDR3 length: 16 residues. CDR3 protein: CASSKLRQGATTEAFF. The CDR3 DNA follows: TGTGCCAGCAGTAAACTTAGGCAGGGGGCAACCACTGAAGCTTTCTTT.

The chain is built from TRBV6-4 and TRBJ2-1; D is ambiguous. The V gene's germline CDR1 is MRHNA and CDR2 SNTAGT. CDR3 length: 14 residues. The ends were cut back, 0 bases at V and 10 bases at J, with 13 bases in the middle. CDR3 sequence reads: CASSDSGLKGEQFF. CDR3 nucleotides: TGTGCCAGCAGTGACTCGGGCTTAAAAGGAGAGCAGTTCTTC.

A word on this clone: The sample holds other DNA sequences that translate to the same CDR3. V and J are TRBV18 and TRBJ1-5; 10 bases map to TRBD1. V lost 6 bases to trimming and J lost 7 bases; unmatched junction nucleotides: 9. Germline loops: CDR1 KGHSH, CDR2 LQKENI. The CDR3 consists of 15 residues. The CDR3: CASSLDRGRGQPQHF. CDR3 bases: TGTGCCAGCTCCCTTGACAGGGGGCGAGGACAGCCCCAGCATTTT.

The chain couples TRBV5-6 to TRBJ1-2; possibly TRBD1 for D (6 bases). Germline V gene sequence: CDR1 SGHDT, CDR2 YYEEEE. V dropped 6 bases and J dropped 4 bases, with 13 bases sitting between them. There are 13 residues in the CDR3. The chain's CDR3 is CASTRDTVYGYTF. In nucleotides, the CDR3 is TGTGCCAGCACCCGGGACACAGTCTATGGCTACACCTTC.

This clone was seen a few times. J is TRBJ1-1 and V is TRBV6-1; no clear D gene. V was cut by 4 bases and J by 0 bases, with 6 bases left in between. Germline V gene lookup returns CDR1 MNHNS and CDR2 SASEGT. This CDR3 spans 13 amino acids. This chain's CDR3 is CASSGVLNTEAFF. In nucleotides, the CDR3 is TGTGCCAGCAGTGGAGTATTGAACACTGAAGCTTTCTTT.

The chain carries TRBV7-9 and TRBJ2-2, with a weak D call TRBD2 (6 bases). Germline values: CDR1 SEHNR, CDR2 FQNEAQ (reference sequence). The CDR3 sequence is 16 residues long. With 5 bases removed from V and 0 bases from J, the gap between germline ends came to 13 bases. The CDR3 sequence: CASSPGWGANTGELFF. CDR3 coding DNA: TGTGCCAGCAGCCCCGGATGGGGGGCGAACACCGGGGAGCTGTTTTTT.

CDR3 protein: CASSLLGTGLGQPQHF. The CDR3 nucleotides read TGTGCCAGCAGTTTACTGGGCACGGGATTGGGTCAGCCCCAGCATTTT. This sequence joins TRBV27 and TRBJ1-5; D remains unclear. The CDR3 sequence is 16 residues long. V was shortened by 2 bases and J by 6 bases, with 17 bases between the two germline ends. Germline V gives CDR1 MNHEY, CDR2 SMNVEV (reference sequence).

The chain recombines TRBV6-6 with TRBJ1-5, with D possibly being TRBD1 (5 bases). Germline V lookup: CDR1 MNHNY, CDR2 SVGAGI (reference sequence). V dropped 2 bases and J dropped 1 base, with 12 bases sitting between them. The CDR3 loop spans 16 amino acids. The CDR3 region is CASSYPEDKSNQPQHF. The CDR3 DNA is TGTGCCAGCAGTTACCCAGAGGACAAAAGCAATCAGCCCCAGCATTTT.

This chain joins TRBV6-5 and TRBJ2-7; perhaps TRBD2 as D (6 bases). Germline CDR1 reads MNHEY; CDR2 reads SVGAGI. Trimming cost V 8 bases and J 4 bases, with 21 bases left between them. The CDR3 sequence is 15 residues long. The chain's CDR3 is CASVGSAGGFYEQYF. As DNA, the CDR3 is TGTGCCAGCGTGGGATCTGCCGGAGGGTTTTACGAGCAGTACTTC.

A word on this clone: This same CDR3 is encoded by further DNA sequences in the sample. The chain carries TRBV5-1 and TRBJ2-3, with D perhaps TRBD1 (5 bases). There are 15 residues in the CDR3. CDR1 SGHRS and CDR2 YFSETQ come from the germline V gene. The germline V and J ends were trimmed by 0 bases and 2 bases, with 10 bases remaining between them. The CDR3 DNA is TGCGCCAGCAGCTTGGGGGGCCCAGACACAGATACGCAGTATTTT. Amino acid sequence: CASSLGGPDTDTQYF.